This is a list of T cell receptor beta chains from one sample in a study of early T cells in non-severe SARS-CoV-2 infection. TCRdb reanalysed the 5' RACE reads using MiXCR and keeps one entry per CDR3 protein. The repertoire holds tens of thousands of distinct CDR3 sequences, with 10% as singletons. Sequences were derived from whole blood, sampled at baseline. The receptors derive from an adult who was a healthcare worker with PCR-confirmed SARS-CoV-2 infection or an uninfected control (not recorded which). The CDR3 runs from the conserved cysteine through the conserved F or W. The D gene is left open where the match is weak. Size tells how often a clone was seen (once, few, many) or the class of an expanded clone, and some rows leave it out.

v_call	j_call	d_call	clone_size	cdr3_aa	cdr3_nt
TRBV12-3/TRBV12-4	TRBJ1-4	.	once	CASSQTEGGEKLFF	TGTGCCAGCAGCCAGACCGAAGGTGGTGAAAAACTGTTTTTT
TRBV10-3	TRBJ1-1	.	.	CAIKKGDTEAFF	TGTGCCATCAAGAAGGGCGACACTGAAGCTTTCTTT
TRBV10-2	TRBJ1-2	.	.	CASSEGSTYGYTF	TGCGCCAGCAGTGAGGGCAGTACCTATGGCTACACCTTC
TRBV5-4	TRBJ1-1	.	few	CASSWDSNTEAFF	TGTGCCAGCAGCTGGGATAGTAACACTGAAGCTTTCTTT
TRBV7-2	TRBJ1-6	TRBD1	few	CASSLDRTGGSPLHF	TGTGCCAGCAGCTTAGACAGGACAGGGGGTTCACCCCTCCACTTT
TRBV11-3	TRBJ2-7	.	.	CASSFGARYEQYF	TGTGCCAGCAGCTTCGGGGCTAGGTACGAGCAGTACTTC
TRBV7-2	TRBJ2-7	.	.	CASSLASTAELYEQYF	TGTGCCAGCAGCTTAGCATCCACGGCGGAACTGTACGAGCAGTACTTC
TRBV3-1	TRBJ2-7	.	.	CASSQGVGSGEQYF	TGTGCCAGCAGCCAAGGGGTTGGGAGTGGCGAGCAGTACTTC
TRBV4-3	TRBJ1-5	TRBD1	few	CASSPTLQGGARQPQHF	TGCGCCAGCAGCCCGACCTTACAGGGGGGGGCCAGGCAGCCCCAGCATTTT
TRBV9	TRBJ2-3	.	.	CASSRPGADTQYF	TGTGCCAGCAGCCGCCCAGGGGCCGATACGCAGTATTTT
TRBV7-9	TRBJ2-3	TRBD2	.	CASSPLGGATSSDTQYF	TGTGCCAGCAGCCCCCTCGGGGGGGCTACATCATCAGATACGCAGTATTTT
TRBV27	TRBJ2-7	TRBD2	.	CASSFTQRGEQYF	TGTGCCAGCAGTTTCACCCAGCGGGGCGAGCAGTACTTC
TRBV20-1	TRBJ1-1	.	many	CSAMDRRKANTEAFF	TGCAGTGCTATGGACCGACGAAAGGCTAACACTGAAGCTTTCTTT
TRBV3-1	TRBJ1-2	TRBD1	many	CASSSGQDGYTF	TGTGCCAGCAGCTCCGGACAGGATGGCTACACCTTC
TRBV12-3/TRBV12-4	TRBJ1-1	.	.	CASSVAAPNTEAFF	TGTGCCAGCAGTGTAGCGGCTCCGAACACTGAAGCTTTCTTT
TRBV21-1	TRBJ2-7	.	.	CASSNRKYEQYF	TGTGCCAGCAGCAATCGAAAGTACGAGCAGTACTTC
TRBV7-7	TRBJ1-5	TRBD1	.	CASRGGQSPNQPQHF	TGTGCTAGCAGGGGGGGCCAGTCGCCTAATCAGCCCCAGCATTTT
TRBV7-2	TRBJ1-1	TRBD1	.	CASSRTGQGGPNTEAFF	TGTGCCAGCAGTCGGACGGGACAGGGCGGTCCGAACACTGAAGCTTTCTTT
TRBV5-1	TRBJ2-2	.	.	CASSLQFPGELFF	TGCGCCAGCAGCTTGCAGTTCCCCGGGGAGCTGTTTTTT
TRBV15	TRBJ2-3	.	few	CATSRVAEGTADTQYF	TGTGCCACCAGCAGGGTCGCTGAGGGGACGGCAGATACGCAGTATTTT
TRBV10-2	TRBJ2-1	.	.	CASTHSPRNEQFF	TGCGCCAGCACACACAGTCCACGGAATGAGCAGTTCTTC
TRBV13	TRBJ1-5	.	many	CASSLGSGGMQPQHF	TGTGCCAGCAGCTTAGGGTCTGGGGGCATGCAGCCCCAGCATTTT
TRBV6-2/TRBV6-3	TRBJ2-3	.	.	CASSYSVVTQYF	TGTGCCAGCAGTTATTCTGTTGTTACGCAGTATTTT
TRBV12-3/TRBV12-4	TRBJ2-3	.	many	CASSFQGPTDTQYF	TGTGCCAGCAGTTTCCAGGGTCCCACAGATACGCAGTATTTT
TRBV6-2/TRBV6-3	TRBJ1-1	.	.	CASSRGPMTNTEAFF	TGTGCCAGCAGTAGGGGACCTATGACAAACACTGAAGCTTTCTTT
TRBV6-1	TRBJ2-1	.	.	CASSEAGTRVGSEQFF	TGTGCCAGCAGTGAAGCCGGGACCAGGGTTGGTAGTGAGCAGTTCTTC
TRBV27	TRBJ2-1	.	.	CASSPRGDEQFF	TGTGCCAGCAGTCCCCGGGGAGACGAGCAGTTCTTC
TRBV6-6	TRBJ1-1	.	few	CASSYSSDLNTEAFF	TGTGCCAGCAGTTACTCGTCAGATTTAAACACTGAAGCTTTCTTT
TRBV7-9	TRBJ2-7	TRBD1	.	CASSAQGAGEQYF	TGTGCCAGCAGCGCACAGGGGGCTGGGGAGCAGTACTTC
TRBV20-1	TRBJ1-6	.	.	CSARDLQQNSPLHF	TGCAGTGCTAGAGATCTGCAGCAGAATTCACCCCTCCACTTT
TRBV12-3/TRBV12-4	TRBJ1-3	.	many	CASSLALIDSFSGNTIYF	TGTGCCAGCAGTTTAGCGCTAATTGACAGTTTCTCTGGAAACACCATATATTTT
TRBV20-1	TRBJ2-7	.	many	CSTKRGGREQYF	TGCAGTACAAAGAGGGGGGGACGCGAGCAGTACTTC
TRBV7-9	TRBJ2-3	TRBD2	few	CASSSRTSGGLSTDTQYF	TGTGCCAGCAGCTCCAGGACTAGCGGGGGATTAAGCACAGATACGCAGTATTTT
TRBV6-5	TRBJ2-2	.	few	CASTEPGTGELFF	TGTGCCAGCACCGAGCCGGGCACCGGGGAGCTGTTTTTT
TRBV6-4	TRBJ2-1	TRBD2	.	CASSDGAGGPSEQFF	TGTGCCAGCAGTGACGGTGCGGGGGGGCCTAGTGAGCAGTTCTTC
TRBV2	TRBJ1-1	.	few	CASSVSGGLAFF	TGTGCCAGCAGTGTATCTGGGGGATTGGCTTTCTTT
TRBV5-1	TRBJ2-3	.	few	CASSPAGRDTQYF	TGCGCCAGCAGCCCCGCTGGCCGGGATACGCAGTATTTT
TRBV10-3	TRBJ1-6	TRBD1	many	CAISDSGGRSPLHF	TGTGCCATCAGTGATTCAGGGGGTAGGTCACCCCTCCACTTT
TRBV12-3/TRBV12-4	TRBJ1-6	.	many	CASSSGPVGSPLHF	TGTGCCAGCAGTTCCGGTCCTGTCGGTTCACCCCTCCACTTT
TRBV9	TRBJ1-5	.	.	CASSADSFNQPQHF	TGTGCCAGCAGCGCGGACAGTTTCAATCAGCCCCAGCATTTT
TRBV29-1	TRBJ2-1	TRBD2	.	CSVELTSGGPSYNEQFF	TGCAGCGTTGAACTGACTAGCGGGGGCCCCTCCTACAATGAGCAGTTCTTC
TRBV24-1	TRBJ1-5	.	many	CATSDRGVTQPQHF	TGTGCCACCAGTGATCGTGGGGTGACTCAGCCCCAGCATTTT
TRBV6-6	TRBJ1-5	TRBD1	many	CASSGQVTQPQHF	TGTGCCAGCAGTGGACAGGTAACACAGCCCCAGCATTTT
TRBV19	TRBJ1-4	.	few	CASPPGADRGDEKLFF	TGTGCCAGCCCCCCGGGGGCGGACCGGGGAGACGAAAAACTGTTTTTT